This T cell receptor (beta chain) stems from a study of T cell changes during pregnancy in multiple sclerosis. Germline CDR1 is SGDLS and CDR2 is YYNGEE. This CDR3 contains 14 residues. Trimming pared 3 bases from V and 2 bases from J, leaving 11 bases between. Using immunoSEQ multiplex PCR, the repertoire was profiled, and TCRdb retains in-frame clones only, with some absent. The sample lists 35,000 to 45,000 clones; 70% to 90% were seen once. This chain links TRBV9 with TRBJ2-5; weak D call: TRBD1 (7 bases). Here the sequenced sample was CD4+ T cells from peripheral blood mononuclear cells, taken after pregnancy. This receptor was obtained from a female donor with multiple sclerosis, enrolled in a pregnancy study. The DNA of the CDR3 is TGTGCCAGCAGCGGCGGGACAGCTCAAGAGACCCAGTACTTC. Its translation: CASSGGTAQETQYF.